What follows are 32 T cell receptor beta chains derived from one specimen sequenced in a study of blood T cell repertoires in COVID-19. Profiling relied on immunoSEQ multiplex PCR, and the TCRdb table lists in-frame clones only, not all of them. The sample consists of fewer than 75,000 clones, about 92% of them appearing once. Specimen: peripheral blood. These receptors all come from a man over 45 with active COVID-19.

The V and J genes are TRBV5-8 and TRBJ2-1, with D hard to call. Trimming took 6 bases from V and 10 from J, leaving 17 bases between them. This CDR3 spans 13 amino acids. Germline CDR1 reads SGHTS; CDR2 reads YDEGEE. CDR3 DNA: TGTGCCAGCACCTTTTCCGGGTCCTCGGAGCAGTTCTTC. Translation gives CASTFSGSSEQFF.

The gene calls are TRBV27 and TRBJ2-7, with TRBD2 matching over 11 bases. Trimming took 5 bases from V and 4 from J; bases not matched to a gene: 4. This CDR3 spans 14 amino acids. Germline V CDR1 and CDR2: MNHEY, SMNVEV (reference sequence). CDR3 protein: CASSPGTSGYEQYF. The CDR3 DNA follows: TGTGCCAGCAGTCCCGGGACTAGCGGATACGAGCAGTACTTC.

The genes are TRBV6-5 and TRBJ2-3, with TRBD1 identical over 7 bases. The CDR3 loop spans 15 amino acids. V was pared by 6 bases and J by 1 base, with 7 bases of the junction left unmatched. Germline CDR1 MNHEY, CDR2 SVGAGI. The CDR3 DNA reads TGTGCCAGCAGCCCATCGGGACAGCGCACAGATACGCAGTATTTT. This codes for CASSPSGQRTDTQYF.

The chain couples TRBV5-1 to TRBJ1-1; a weak D match, TRBD1 (6 bases). Germline V gives CDR1 SGHRS, CDR2 YFSETQ. The CDR3 runs to 15 residues. The V gene lost 4 bases and the J gene lost 4 bases, with 17 bases spanning the gap. The CDR3 coding sequence is TGCGCCAGCAGCGCCAGTACTACAGGGTTCACTGAAGCTTTCTTT. Translation gives CASSASTTGFTEAFF.

This clone was observed a single time. The V and J genes are TRBV2 and TRBJ2-5; D is perhaps TRBD2 (7 bases). Germline V gene sequence: CDR1 SNHLY, CDR2 FYNNEI. The CDR3 length is 14 residues. V was shortened by 7 bases and J by 8 bases, with 20 bases between the two germline ends. In DNA form, the CDR3 reads TGTGCCAGCACCAAGGGGGTTTGGGGGGGTACCCAGTACTTC. Its translation is CASTKGVWGGTQYF.

V and J are TRBV5-5 and TRBJ1-2; D is undetermined. Germline CDR1 and CDR2: SGHKS and YYEKEE (reference sequence). Trimming cost V 4 bases and J 8 bases, with 9 bases left between them. CDR3 length: 11 amino acids. CDR3: CASSRVEGYTF. As DNA, the CDR3 is TGTGCCAGCAGCCGGGTCGAGGGCTACACCTTC.

The chain uses TRBV28 and TRBJ2-4; 11 positions match TRBD2. There are 17 residues in the CDR3. Germline V gene data show CDR1 as MDHEN and CDR2 as SYDVKM. Losses at the gene ends were 7 bases for V and 1 base for J; bases not matched to a gene: 9. The CDR3 is CASNLATSGVAKNIQYF. The CDR3 DNA reads TGTGCCAGCAATCTTGCGACTAGCGGGGTGGCCAAAAACATTCAGTACTTC.

V usage is TRBV7-9 and J usage is TRBJ2-2, with TRBD1 matching 7 bases. The CDR3 totals 15 residues. The ends lost 6 bases at V and 6 bases at J; junction bases unmatched: 10. CDR1 SEHNR and CDR2 FQNEAQ come from the germline V gene (reference sequence). DNA of the CDR3: TGTGCCAGCAGACAACAGGGGAATAACGCCGGGGAGCTGTTTTTT. Its protein is CASRQQGNNAGELFF.

The chain couples TRBV5-1 to TRBJ2-1, with D possibly TRBD1 on 7 matching bases. Germline V gives CDR1 SGHRS, CDR2 YFSETQ. V gave up 2 bases and J gave up 7 bases, with 16 bases separating them. This CDR3 comprises 15 residues. CDR3 loop: CASSLNRGGGNEQFF. The CDR3, as DNA: TGCGCCAGCAGCTTAAACAGGGGAGGCGGGAATGAGCAGTTCTTC. The variable domain in full, with the rest retrieved from reference TRBV5-1 and TRBJ2-1, is KAGVTQTPRYLIKTRGQQVTLSCSPISGHRSVSWYQQTPGQGLQFLFEYFSETQRNKGNFPGRFSGRQFSNSRSEMNVSTLELGDSALYLCASSLNRGGGNEQFFGPGTRLTVL.

The chain links TRBV28 to TRBJ1-5, with a weak D call TRBD1 (5 bases). The ends were cut back, 6 bases at V and 0 bases at J, with 9 bases in the middle. This CDR3 is built from 14 residues. CDR1 MDHEN and CDR2 SYDVKM come from the germline V gene. The CDR3 DNA sequence: TGTGCCAGCAGCCCGACAGTTAGCAATCAGCCCCAGCATTTT. Translating gives CASSPTVSNQPQHF.

V is TRBV13 and J is TRBJ2-2, with TRBD1 matching 8 bases. Germline V CDR1 and CDR2: PRHDT, FYEKMQ (reference sequence). J was trimmed by 6 bases and V by 5 bases; bases with no gene match: 8. The CDR3 is 15 amino acids. The CDR3: CASSAEGRGPGELFF. The CDR3 DNA follows: TGTGCCAGCAGCGCCGAGGGCAGGGGGCCCGGGGAGCTGTTTTTT.

The J gene is TRBJ2-5, the V gene TRBV19; 16 bases map to TRBD2. CDR1 is LNHDA and CDR2 is SQIVND in the germline V gene (reference sequence). The CDR3 runs 17 residues. V shed 5 bases, J shed 5 bases, and the junction held 8 bases outside the gene matches. CDR3 nucleotides: TGTGCCAGTAGTGGGGGACTAGCGGGAGGGACGGGCGAGACCCAGTACTTC. It codes for CASSGGLAGGTGETQYF.

J is TRBJ1-1 and V is TRBV3-1 (or the pseudogene TRBV3-2); D not resolved. The germline V gene has CDR1 LGHDT and CDR2 YNNKEL (reference sequence). V was shortened by 6 bases and J by 7 bases, with 9 bases between the two germline ends. This CDR3 spans 11 amino acids. CDR3 sequence (DNA): TGTGCCAGCAGGTCTAGCTATGAAGCTTTCTTT. As protein: CASRSSYEAFF.

V usage is TRBV9 and J usage is TRBJ1-4, with 9 nucleotides matching TRBD1. Losses at the gene ends were 2 bases for V and 8 bases for J; bases not matched to a gene: 7. The CDR3 spans 15 residues. CDR1 SGDLS and CDR2 YYNGEE come from the germline V gene. CDR3 sequence: CASSVEDRGEEKLFF. DNA for the CDR3: TGTGCCAGCAGCGTCGAAGACAGGGGGGAGGAAAAACTGTTTTTT.

The chain recombines TRBV28 with TRBJ1-5; no clear D gene. CDR3 length: 13 residues. Germline V CDR1 and CDR2: MDHEN, SYDVKM. Between the trimmed V and J ends, which lost 4 bases and 3 bases, there was a span of 7 bases. Here the CDR3 DNA reads TGTGCCAGCAGTTCTACCGACAATCAGCCCCAGCATTTT. Translating gives CASSSTDNQPQHF. Based on the CDR3 plus reference TRBV28 and TRBJ1-5, the full variable domain is DVKVTQSSRYLVKRTGEKVFLECVQDMDHENMFWYRQDPGLGLRLIYFSYDVKMKEKGDIPEGYSVSREKKERFSLILESASTNQTSMYLCASSSTDNQPQHFGDGTRLSIL.

The V gene is TRBV27, the J gene TRBJ2-3, with D possibly matching TRBD1 (5 bases). The length of the CDR3 is 14 residues. Germline-derived CDR1 and CDR2 are MNHEY and SMNVEV (reference sequence). Between the trimmed V and J ends, which lost 6 bases and 1 base, there was a span of 11 bases. The CDR3 sequence is CASRYARGTDTQYF. The CDR3 nucleotides are TGTGCCAGCAGATACGCCAGGGGCACAGATACGCAGTATTTT.

The V gene is TRBV7-3, the J gene TRBJ1-1; D uncertain. The germline V gene encodes CDR1 SGHTA and CDR2 FQGTGA. V gave up 2 bases and J gave up 6 bases, with 10 bases separating them. This CDR3 region has 13 residues. CDR3 residues: CASSLGMRSEAFF. The CDR3 coding sequence is TGTGCCAGCAGCTTAGGTATGCGGTCTGAAGCTTTCTTT. The full variable domain, its missing parts supplied by reference TRBV7-3 and TRBJ1-1, is GAGVSQTPSNKVTEKGKYVELRCDPISGHTALYWYRQSLGQGPEFLIYFQGTGAADDSGLPNDRFFAVRPEGSVSTLKIQRTERGDSAVYLCASSLGMRSEAFFGQGTRLTVV.

The chain has TRBV5-1 and TRBJ1-1; 8 positions agree with TRBD1. Germline CDR1 reads SGHRS; CDR2 reads YFSETQ. V lost 4 bases to trimming and J lost 3 bases; unmatched junction nucleotides: 8. This CDR3 has 15 amino acids. This chain's CDR3 is CASSPGQGSYTEAFF. The CDR3 nucleotides read TGCGCCAGCAGCCCTGGACAGGGATCCTACACTGAAGCTTTCTTT.

V and J are TRBV6-1 and TRBJ1-4; D remains unclear. The CDR3 sequence is 13 residues long. Per germline, CDR1 MNHNS and CDR2 SASEGT. V dropped 1 base and J dropped 8 bases, with 8 bases sitting between them. CDR3 DNA sequence: TGTGCCAGCAGTGAAGGGTACCGGGAAAAACTGTTTTTT. This encodes CASSEGYREKLFF.

The V and J genes are TRBV3-1 (or the pseudogene TRBV3-2) and TRBJ1-2; TRBD1 agrees at 9 bases. The junction had 4 bases not matched to a gene; V was cut back by 0 bases and J by 5 bases. Looked up from germline, CDR1 is LGHDT and CDR2 is YNNKEL (reference sequence). The CDR3 consists of 15 residues. CDR3 in DNA: TGTGCCAGCAGCCAAGAGGACAGGGGTCTGTATGGCTACACCTTC. Protein sequence: CASSQEDRGLYGYTF.

The genes are TRBV27 and TRBJ1-1, with D maybe TRBD1 (6 bases). The V and J ends lost 6 bases and 8 bases respectively, with 16 bases between them. The V gene's germline CDR1 is MNHEY and CDR2 SMNVEV (reference sequence). CDR3 length: 13 amino acids. The CDR3: CASRPGAGGEAFF. In DNA, the CDR3 is TGTGCCAGCAGACCAGGGGCAGGCGGGGAAGCTTTCTTT.

Details on this clone: At one of its ends the junction is not consistent with the germline gene, which may arise from a read error. The rearrangement links TRBV24-1 to TRBJ1-1; 7 bases match TRBD1. The germline CDR1 and CDR2 sequences are KGHDR and SFDVKD. CDR3 length: 14 residues. The CDR3 region is CAARQGPGNTEAFF. The CDR3, as DNA: TGTGCCGCCAGACAGGGTCCGGGCAACACTGAAGCTTTCTTT.

The chain combines TRBV7-2 with TRBJ2-1, with 13 bases that match TRBD2. The CDR3 covers 15 residues. The ends lost 5 bases at V and 9 bases at J; junction bases unmatched: 7. CDR1 and CDR2 (germline): SGHTA, FQGNSA. The CDR3 DNA is TGTGCCAGCAGCCCTCGGACTAGCGGGAGTGGTGAGCAGTTCTTC. This sequence encodes CASSPRTSGSGEQFF.

The CDR3 spells CASTLRYGAQETQYF. The CDR3 bases are TGTGCCAGTACCCTAAGGTACGGAGCCCAAGAGACCCAGTACTTC. The chain links TRBV19 to TRBJ2-5, with D hard to call. In germline, CDR1 is LNHDA, CDR2 SQIVND (reference sequence). CDR3 length: 15 amino acids. V lost 7 bases, J lost 1 base, and 16 bases lay in between.

This clone has just one count. The chain carries TRBV5-6 and TRBJ1-2; 9 nucleotides agree with TRBD1. The J segment lost 0 bases and the V segment lost 1 base, leaving 13 bases of the junction unmatched. Germline loops: CDR1 SGHDT, CDR2 YYEEEE. CDR3 length equals 19 residues. CDR3 in DNA: TGTGCCAGCAGCTTGTGGGAACAGGGGGCAATAAGTTCTAACTATGGCTACACCTTC. Its translation is CASSLWEQGAISSNYGYTF. Complete variable domain (other parts from reference TRBV5-6 and TRBJ1-2): DAGVTQSPTHLIKTRGQQVTLRCSPKSGHDTVSWYQQALGQGPQFIFQYYEEEERQRGNFPDRFSGHQFPNYSSELNVNALLLGDSALYLCASSLWEQGAISSNYGYTFGSGTRLTVV.

The chain joins TRBV28 to TRBJ2-7; D may be TRBD1 (5 bases). CDR3 length: 12 amino acids. Germline V gene data show CDR1 as MDHEN and CDR2 as SYDVKM. V lost 3 bases to trimming and J lost 9 bases, with 12 bases between them. The CDR3 sequence: CASSLMVTAQYF. The CDR3, as DNA: TGTGCCAGCAGTTTGATGGTGACAGCGCAGTACTTC.

This rearrangement joins TRBV20-1 to TRBJ2-2; D not certain. Deletions cut 3 bases from V and 6 bases from J, with 8 bases between. CDR3 length: 12 amino acids. The V gene's germline CDR1 is DFQATT and CDR2 SNEGSKA (reference sequence). The CDR3 protein is CSASHSSGELFF. CDR3 sequence (DNA): TGCAGTGCTAGTCACTCTTCCGGGGAGCTGTTTTTT.

V and J are TRBV11-2 and TRBJ1-3; perhaps TRBD1 as D (6 bases). V was shortened by 5 bases and J by 0 bases, with 11 bases between the two germline ends. This CDR3 has 15 amino acids. Germline CDR1 is SGHAT and CDR2 is FQNNGV. CDR3 amino acids: CASSPGQSSGNTIYF. DNA of the CDR3: TGTGCCAGCAGCCCCGGACAGTCCTCTGGAAACACCATATATTTT. Drawing the rest from reference TRBV11-2 and TRBJ1-3, the complete variable domain is EAGVAQSPRYKIIEKRQSVAFWCNPISGHATLYWYQQILGQGPKLLIQFQNNGVVDDSQLPKDRFSAERLKGVDSTLKIQPAKLEDSAVYLCASSPGQSSGNTIYFGEGSWLTVV.

The chain employs TRBV30 and TRBJ1-1, with D unclear. The CDR3 sequence is 14 residues long. Germline CDR1 GTSNPN, CDR2 SVGIG (reference sequence). The V end lost 6 bases, the J end lost 0 bases, and 14 bases lay between the germline ends. CDR3 residues: CACNSFYMNTEAFF. DNA for the CDR3: TGTGCCTGTAACAGCTTCTACATGAACACTGAAGCTTTCTTT. Together with reference TRBV30 and TRBJ1-1, the CDR3 gives the full variable domain: SQTIHQWPATLVQPVGSPLSLECTVEGTSNPNLYWYRQAAGRGLQLLFYSVGIGQISSEVPQNLSASRPQDRQFILSSKKLLLSDSGFYLCACNSFYMNTEAFFGQGTRLTVV.

The genes are TRBV7-2 and TRBJ2-1, with 7 nucleotides matching TRBD2. Germline lookup yields CDR1 SGHTA and CDR2 FQGNSA. The trim removed 5 bases at V and 0 bases at J, leaving 7 bases unmatched. The CDR3 spans 16 residues. The chain's CDR3 is CASSPLLASSYNEQFF. CDR3 nucleotides: TGTGCCAGCAGCCCTTTACTAGCGAGCTCCTACAATGAGCAGTTCTTC.

This clone showed up just once. V usage is TRBV7-2 and J usage is TRBJ1-2; D is undetermined. The CDR3 length is 12 residues. V was pared by 2 bases and J by 11 bases, with 12 bases between. Germline V lookup: CDR1 SGHTA, CDR2 FQGNSA. This CDR3 is CASSLNQASYTF. The CDR3, as DNA: TGTGCCAGCAGCTTAAACCAGGCGAGTTACACCTTC.

The V call is TRBV2, the J call TRBJ2-7, with 8 nucleotides matching TRBD1. V lost 6 bases, J lost 1 base, and 8 bases stayed unmatched. Germline V CDR1 and CDR2: SNHLY, FYNNEI. The CDR3 is 15 residues long. The CDR3 nucleotides read TGTGCCAGCAGAGAGGACAGGGCATTGTCCTACGAGCAGTACTTC. Encoded protein: CASREDRALSYEQYF.